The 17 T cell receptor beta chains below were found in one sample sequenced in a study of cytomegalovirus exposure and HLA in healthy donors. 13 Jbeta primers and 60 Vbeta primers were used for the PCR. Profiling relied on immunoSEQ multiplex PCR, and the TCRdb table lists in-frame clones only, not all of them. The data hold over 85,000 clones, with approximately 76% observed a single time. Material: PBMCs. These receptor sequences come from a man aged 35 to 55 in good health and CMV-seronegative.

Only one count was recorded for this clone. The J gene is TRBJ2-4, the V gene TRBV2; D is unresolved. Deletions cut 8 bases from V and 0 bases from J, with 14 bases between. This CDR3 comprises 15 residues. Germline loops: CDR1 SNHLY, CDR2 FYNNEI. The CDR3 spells CASCLDVLAKNIQYF. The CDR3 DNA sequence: TGTGCCAGCTGCCTAGATGTATTAGCCAAAAACATTCAGTACTTC.

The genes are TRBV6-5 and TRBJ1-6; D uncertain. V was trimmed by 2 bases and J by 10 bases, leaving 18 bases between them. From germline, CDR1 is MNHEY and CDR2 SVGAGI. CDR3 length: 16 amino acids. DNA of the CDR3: TGTGCCAGCAGTTACAATATACCAGCTCCCGGGTCACCCCTCCACTTT. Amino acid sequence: CASSYNIPAPGSPLHF.

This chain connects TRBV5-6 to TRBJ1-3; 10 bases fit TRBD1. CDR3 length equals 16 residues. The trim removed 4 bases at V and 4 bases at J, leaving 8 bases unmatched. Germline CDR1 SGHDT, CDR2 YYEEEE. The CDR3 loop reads CASSTKDRGAGNTIYF. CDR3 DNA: TGTGCCAGCAGCACTAAGGACAGGGGGGCAGGAAACACCATATATTTT.

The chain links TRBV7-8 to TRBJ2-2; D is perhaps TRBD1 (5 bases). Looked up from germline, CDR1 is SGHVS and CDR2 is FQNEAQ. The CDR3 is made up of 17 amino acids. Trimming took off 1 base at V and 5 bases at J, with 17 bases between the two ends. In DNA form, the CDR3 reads TGTGCCAGCAGCTTAGGACGTGTCCAGGGCGAGACCGGGGAGCTGTTTTTT. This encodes CASSLGRVQGETGELFF.

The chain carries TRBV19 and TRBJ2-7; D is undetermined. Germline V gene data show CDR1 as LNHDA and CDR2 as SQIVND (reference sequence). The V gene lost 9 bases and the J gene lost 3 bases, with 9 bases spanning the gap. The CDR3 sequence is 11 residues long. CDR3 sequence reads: CARARSYEQYF. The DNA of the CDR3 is TGTGCCAGGGCACGGAGCTACGAGCAGTACTTC.

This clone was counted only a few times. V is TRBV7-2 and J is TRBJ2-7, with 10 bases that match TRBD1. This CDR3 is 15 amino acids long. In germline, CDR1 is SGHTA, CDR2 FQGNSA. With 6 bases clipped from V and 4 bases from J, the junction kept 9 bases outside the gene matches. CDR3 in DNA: TGTGCCAGCAGTCCCTTCTGGGACAGGGGATACGAGCAGTACTTC. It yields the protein CASSPFWDRGYEQYF.

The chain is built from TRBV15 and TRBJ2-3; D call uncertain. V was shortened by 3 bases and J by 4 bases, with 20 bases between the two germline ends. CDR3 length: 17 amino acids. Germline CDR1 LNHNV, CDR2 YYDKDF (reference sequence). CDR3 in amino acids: CATSRAPLRLSADTQYF. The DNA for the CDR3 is TGTGCCACCAGCAGGGCACCCTTGAGGCTGTCCGCAGATACGCAGTATTTT. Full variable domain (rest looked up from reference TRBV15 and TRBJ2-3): DAMVIQNPRYQVTQFGKPVTLSCSQTLNHNVMYWYQQKSSQAPKLLFHYYDKDFNNEADTPDNFQSRRPNTSFCFLDIRSPGLGDTAMYLCATSRAPLRLSADTQYFGPGTRLTVL.

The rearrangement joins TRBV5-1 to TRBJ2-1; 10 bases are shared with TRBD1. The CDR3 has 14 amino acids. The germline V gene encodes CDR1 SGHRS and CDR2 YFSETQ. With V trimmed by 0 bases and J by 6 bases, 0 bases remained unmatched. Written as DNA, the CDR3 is TGCGCCAGCAGCTTGGGACAGGGGGCCAATGAGCAGTTCTTC. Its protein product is CASSLGQGANEQFF.

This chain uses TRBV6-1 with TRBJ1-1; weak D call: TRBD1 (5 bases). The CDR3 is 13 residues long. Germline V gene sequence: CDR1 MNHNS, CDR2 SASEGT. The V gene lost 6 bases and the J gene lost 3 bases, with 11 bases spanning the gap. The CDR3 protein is CASRSAGYTEAFF. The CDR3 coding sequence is TGTGCCAGCAGATCTGCAGGGTACACTGAAGCTTTCTTT.

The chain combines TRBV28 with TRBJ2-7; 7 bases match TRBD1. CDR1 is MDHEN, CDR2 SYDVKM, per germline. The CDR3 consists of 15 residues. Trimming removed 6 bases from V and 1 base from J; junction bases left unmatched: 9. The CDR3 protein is CASRQGTVPSYEQYF. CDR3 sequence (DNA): TGTGCCAGCAGGCAAGGGACAGTACCATCCTACGAGCAGTACTTC.

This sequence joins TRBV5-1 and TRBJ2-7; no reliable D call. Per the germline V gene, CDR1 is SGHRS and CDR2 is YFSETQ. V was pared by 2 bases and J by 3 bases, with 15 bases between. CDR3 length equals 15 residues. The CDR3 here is CASSLGQELFYEQYF. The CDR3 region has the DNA TGCGCCAGCAGCTTAGGCCAGGAACTTTTCTACGAGCAGTACTTC. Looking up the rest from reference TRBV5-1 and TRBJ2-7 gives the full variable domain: KAGVTQTPRYLIKTRGQQVTLSCSPISGHRSVSWYQQTPGQGLQFLFEYFSETQRNKGNFPGRFSGRQFSNSRSEMNVSTLELGDSALYLCASSLGQELFYEQYFGPGTRLTVT.

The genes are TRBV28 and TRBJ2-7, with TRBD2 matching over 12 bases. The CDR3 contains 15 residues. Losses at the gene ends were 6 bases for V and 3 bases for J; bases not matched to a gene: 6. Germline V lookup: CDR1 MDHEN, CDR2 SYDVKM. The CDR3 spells CASSHTSGGFYEQYF. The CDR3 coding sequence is TGTGCCAGCAGCCACACTAGCGGGGGGTTCTACGAGCAGTACTTC.

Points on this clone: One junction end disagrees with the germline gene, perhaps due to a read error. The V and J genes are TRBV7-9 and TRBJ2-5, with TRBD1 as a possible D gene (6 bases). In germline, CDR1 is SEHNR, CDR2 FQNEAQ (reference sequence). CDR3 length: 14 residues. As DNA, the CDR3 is TGTTCCAGCAGCTTAGGAGCAGGGGAGAAGACCCAGTACTTC. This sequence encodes CSSSLGAGEKTQYF.

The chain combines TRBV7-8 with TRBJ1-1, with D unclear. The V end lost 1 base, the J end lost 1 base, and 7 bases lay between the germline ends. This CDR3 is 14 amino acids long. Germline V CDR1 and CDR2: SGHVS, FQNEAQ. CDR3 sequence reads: CASSLGYGNTEAFF. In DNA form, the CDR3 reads TGTGCCAGCAGCTTAGGATACGGGAACACTGAAGCTTTCTTT. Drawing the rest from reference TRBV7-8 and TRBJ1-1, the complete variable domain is GAGVSQSPRYKVAKRGQDVALRCDPISGHVSLFWYQQALGQGPEFLTYFQNEAQLDKSGLPSDRFFAERPEGSVSTLKIQRTQQEDSAVYLCASSLGYGNTEAFFGQGTRLTVV.

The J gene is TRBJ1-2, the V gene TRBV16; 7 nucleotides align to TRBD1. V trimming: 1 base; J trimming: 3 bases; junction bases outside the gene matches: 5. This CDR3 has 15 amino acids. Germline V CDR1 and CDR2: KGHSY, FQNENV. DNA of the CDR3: TGTGCCAGCAGCCAATTTGAGGGGGCGGACTATGGCTACACCTTC. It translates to CASSQFEGADYGYTF.

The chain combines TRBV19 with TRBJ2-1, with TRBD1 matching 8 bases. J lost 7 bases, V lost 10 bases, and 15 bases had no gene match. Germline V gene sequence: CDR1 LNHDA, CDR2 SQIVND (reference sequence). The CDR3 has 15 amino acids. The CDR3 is CATSRRDRTPNEQFF. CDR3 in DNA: TGTGCCACCTCGCGTCGGGACAGGACCCCTAATGAGCAGTTCTTC.

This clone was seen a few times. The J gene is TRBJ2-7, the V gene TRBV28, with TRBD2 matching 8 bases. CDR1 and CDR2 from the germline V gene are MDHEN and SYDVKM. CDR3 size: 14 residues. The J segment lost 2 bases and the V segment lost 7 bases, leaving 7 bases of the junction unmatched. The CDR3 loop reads CASNLPGLAYEQYF. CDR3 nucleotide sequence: TGTGCCAGCAACTTACCGGGACTAGCCTACGAGCAGTACTTC.